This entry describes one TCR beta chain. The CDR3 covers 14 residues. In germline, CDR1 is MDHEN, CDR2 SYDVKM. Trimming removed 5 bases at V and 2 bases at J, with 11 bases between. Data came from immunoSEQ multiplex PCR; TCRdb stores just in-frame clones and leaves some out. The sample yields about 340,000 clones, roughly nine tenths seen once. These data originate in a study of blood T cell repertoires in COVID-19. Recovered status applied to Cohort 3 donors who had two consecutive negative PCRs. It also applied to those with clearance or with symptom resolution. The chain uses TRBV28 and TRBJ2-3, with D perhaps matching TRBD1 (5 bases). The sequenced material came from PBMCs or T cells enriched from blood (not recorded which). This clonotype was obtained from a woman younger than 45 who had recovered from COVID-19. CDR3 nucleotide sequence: TGTGCCAGCAGTCCAGGGTCCTTCACAGATACGCAGTATTTT. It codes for CASSPGSFTDTQYF.